The T cell receptor beta chain under discussion was sequenced for a study of T cell clonality in common variable immunodeficiency. Broader study findings: Reportedly, TCR beta sequences from common variable immunodeficiency showed fewer deletions and N-nucleotide insertions.

This clone was observed a few times. Its antigen is unknown. Sequencing ends 3 residues short of the CDR3 end; the germline J gene provides the rest. Assay: immunoSEQ multiplex PCR; the TCRdb copy retains only in-frame clones and omits some. The sample includes about 28,000 clones, none of them occurring once. Germline values: CDR1 SEHNR, CDR2 FQNEAQ (reference sequence). With V trimmed by 10 bases and J by 5 bases, 8 bases remained unmatched. The length of the CDR3 is 14 residues. This receptor was taken from a human donor with common variable immunodeficiency. The V call is TRBV7-9, the J call TRBJ2-3; 11 nucleotides line up with TRBD2. Sequenced sample: peripheral blood mononuclear cells. The CDR3 spells CAIPLSGGGDTQYF. The CDR3 DNA, read in part, is TGTGCCATCCCCCTTAGCGGGGGGGGAGATACG.